This is a list of T cell receptor beta chains from one sample in a study of shared clonotypes between healthy human individuals. Assay: immunoSEQ multiplex PCR; the TCRdb copy retains only in-frame clones and omits some. The sample includes roughly 2,000,000 clones, 85% to 95% of them seen just once. The sequencing sample was made of naive CD8+ T cells from PBMCs. The receptor source for this set is a man aged 18 to 29 in good health. Some clones in this sample may be carry-over from other donors' samples. The CDR3 runs from the conserved cysteine through the conserved F or W. Fields, in order: V gene, J gene, clone size, D gene, CDR3 DNA, CDR3 protein. D genes are given only for firm matches. The listing skips clone size in some rows; elsewhere it reads once, few, many or a size class.

TRBV9,TRBJ1-1,-,TRBD1,TGTGCCAGCAGCTTCGCCGACAGGGGCGAAATGAACACTGAAGCTTTCTTT,CASSFADRGEMNTEAFF
TRBV4-1,TRBJ2-3,-,TRBD2,TGCGCCAGCAGCCTACCCAACGGGGGGGATACGCAGTATTTT,CASSLPNGGDTQYF
TRBV27,TRBJ1-1,-,-,TGTGCCAGCAGGAGGGACACTGAAGCTTTCTTT,CASRRDTEAFF
TRBV19,TRBJ1-4,-,TRBD1,TGTGCCAGTAGTCCCCGCGCGGGGACAGGGGTGGAAAAACTGTTTTTT,CASSPRAGTGVEKLFF
TRBV7-8,TRBJ2-3,once,-,TGTGCCAGCAGCTTATTTCTAGGACGACTCAGGGATACGCAGTATTTT,CASSLFLGRLRDTQYF
TRBV19,TRBJ2-1,-,-,TGTGCCAGTAGAAGGACTTCCTACAATGAGCAGTTCTTC,CASRRTSYNEQFF
TRBV28,TRBJ1-1,-,-,TGTGCCAGCCCATTGGGGACAGAAGCTTTCTTT,CASPLGTEAFF
TRBV19,TRBJ1-5,-,TRBD1,TGTGCCAGTAGCGTTATGACAGGGGTGAATCAGCCCCAGCATTTT,CASSVMTGVNQPQHF
TRBV5-5,TRBJ2-7,-,-,TGTGCCAGCAGCTTGAGGGCATCCTACGAGCAGTACTTC,CASSLRASYEQYF
TRBV6-6,TRBJ1-2,-,-,TGTGCCAGCCGATGGGTCAGGGAGGGCTACACCTTC,CASRWVREGYTF
TRBV15,TRBJ2-7,-,-,TGTGCCACCAGGGAGAGCTCCTACGAGCAGTACTTC,CATRESSYEQYF
TRBV27,TRBJ1-1,-,-,TGTGCCAGCAGTTCGGGGGTATTGGTGACTGAAGCTTTCTTT,CASSSGVLVTEAFF
TRBV6-5,TRBJ2-3,-,-,TGTGCCAGCAGTTCCGGGGGTAGCACAGATACGCAGTATTTT,CASSSGGSTDTQYF
TRBV6-5,TRBJ1-1,-,-,TGTGCCAGCAGCCCAGGGACTGAAGCTTTCTTT,CASSPGTEAFF
TRBV27,TRBJ2-2,-,-,TGTGCCATCAGAGAGGTGGGGACCGGGGAGCTGTTTTTT,CAIREVGTGELFF
TRBV9,TRBJ1-4,-,TRBD1,TGTGCCAGCAGCGTAGGTCAGGGGGCAAATGAAAAACTGTTTTTT,CASSVGQGANEKLFF
TRBV7-9,TRBJ2-7,-,TRBD1,TGTGCCAGCAGCAAACCCGGGACAGGGCAGTACGAGCAGTACTTC,CASSKPGTGQYEQYF
TRBV7-3,TRBJ2-7,-,TRBD1,TGTGCCAGCAGCGGGACAGGCTACGAGCAGTACTTC,CASSGTGYEQYF
TRBV7-3,TRBJ1-1,-,TRBD1,TGTGCCAGCAGCCCAGGGGGCCGCGGAACTGAAGCTTTCTTT,CASSPGGRGTEAFF
TRBV28,TRBJ2-7,-,-,TGTGCCAGCAAGGTAATCAGCGGCTACGAGCAGTACTTC,CASKVISGYEQYF
TRBV10-3,TRBJ1-2,-,TRBD1,TGTGCCATCAGTGATCCGGACAGGCGAGGCTACACCTTC,CAISDPDRRGYTF
TRBV28,TRBJ1-2,once,-,TGTGCCAGCAGTCGAGGTCCTCGGGCTAACTATGGCTACACCTTC,CASSRGPRANYGYTF
TRBV4-1,TRBJ1-2,-,-,TGCGCCAGCAGCCAAGATCGGGACCTGGCAACCCTCTCGGGTTATGGCTACACCTTC,CASSQDRDLATLSGYGYTF
TRBV9,TRBJ1-4,once,TRBD1,TGTGCCAGCAGCGTAGAGGGGACAGGGCGACCTGAAAAACTGTTTTTT,CASSVEGTGRPEKLFF
TRBV7-8,TRBJ2-1,-,-,TGTGCCAGCAGCTTACCTAACGGCGATCTAAGTGAGCAGTTCTTC,CASSLPNGDLSEQFF
TRBV19,TRBJ1-1,few,-,TGTGCCAGTCGCAGGCTTTCCTTAAACACTGAAGCTTTCTTT,CASRRLSLNTEAFF
TRBV7-9,TRBJ1-3,-,TRBD1,TGTGCCAGCAGTTACCCCGGGACAGTGAGCTCTGGAAACACCATATATTTT,CASSYPGTVSSGNTIYF
TRBV5-4,TRBJ2-1,-,TRBD2,TGTGCCAGCAGCTTCCTAGCGGGACTCTACAATGAGCAGTTCTTC,CASSFLAGLYNEQFF
TRBV9,TRBJ2-1,-,-,TGTGCCAGCAGCGTGCCCTCCCCTAGCCCCGATGAGCAGTTCTTC,CASSVPSPSPDEQFF
TRBV27,TRBJ1-5,-,TRBD1,TGTGCCAGCAGTCCTACAGGGGGCAATCAGCCCCAGCATTTT,CASSPTGGNQPQHF
TRBV5-5,TRBJ2-7,-,TRBD1,TGTGCCAGCAGGGACAGGAGATCCTACGAGCAGTACTTC,CASRDRRSYEQYF
TRBV11-2,TRBJ1-2,-,-,TGTGCCAGCCGGGGAGGGCCTCCAGGGAACTATGGCTACACCTTC,CASRGGPPGNYGYTF
TRBV30,TRBJ1-2,-,TRBD1,TGTGCCTGGAGCCCTTATCCCCGGGACAGGGGAACGTATAACTATGGCTACACCTTC,CAWSPYPRDRGTYNYGYTF
TRBV13,TRBJ2-7,-,-,TGTGCCAGCAGCTTGGAGCACGAGCAGTACTTC,CASSLEHEQYF
TRBV4-2,TRBJ2-7,once,-,TGTGCCAGCAGCCAAGCCTTTGAGGGACACGGCGCCTACGAGCAGTACTTC,CASSQAFEGHGAYEQYF
TRBV7-9,TRBJ2-1,-,TRBD2,TGTGCCAGCAGCTTAATTGGTAGCGGGAGGTTTGGAGATGAGCAGTTCTTC,CASSLIGSGRFGDEQFF
TRBV5-1,TRBJ2-1,-,TRBD2,TGCGCCAGCAGCTTTAGCGGGAGAGGGGCCTACAATGAGCAGTTCTTC,CASSFSGRGAYNEQFF
TRBV29-1,TRBJ1-1,once,-,TGCAGCGCATACAAGAACACTGAAGCTTTCTTT,CSAYKNTEAFF
TRBV10-2,TRBJ2-3,-,-,TGCGCCAGCTGGATAGGGCTCCGCACAGATACGCAGTATTTT,CASWIGLRTDTQYF
TRBV15,TRBJ2-3,-,-,TGTGCCACCAGCAGGGGGCGGCGAGTCACAGATACGCAGTATTTT,CATSRGRRVTDTQYF
TRBV19,TRBJ2-7,-,TRBD1,TGTGCCAGTAGCTCCGCCTATACAGGGGACGAGCAGTACTTC,CASSSAYTGDEQYF
TRBV7-8,TRBJ1-2,-,-,TGTGCCAGCAGCTTAGGCCGGGCCAGTGGCTACACCTTC,CASSLGRASGYTF
TRBV29-1,TRBJ1-1,-,-,TGCAGCGTTGACAGCGGGGGGACTGAAGCTTTCTTT,CSVDSGGTEAFF
TRBV28,TRBJ2-6,-,-,TGTGCCAGCAGTTTTAGCCCCCCCCCGCGGGTCGTCGGAGTGTGGGGGGCCAACGTCCTGACTTTC,CASSFSPPPRVVGVWGANVLTF
TRBV30,TRBJ2-7,-,TRBD1,TGTGCCTGGTCTGCCGGGACAGGTGTTTCCTACGAGCAGTACTTC,CAWSAGTGVSYEQYF
TRBV5-1,TRBJ2-1,-,-,TGCGCCAGCAGCTTGGAGTTGGCAGCCCGGGATGAGCAGTTCTTC,CASSLELAARDEQFF
TRBV19,TRBJ1-5,-,TRBD1,TGTGCCAGTAGCTCACCGGGACAGGGGAGAGATCAGCCCCAGCATTTT,CASSSPGQGRDQPQHF
TRBV13,TRBJ2-7,-,TRBD1,TGTGCCAGCAGCTTGGGACAGGACTACGAGCAGTACTTC,CASSLGQDYEQYF
TRBV7-9,TRBJ1-1,-,-,TGTGCCAGCAGCTTAGCAATCTCAGGGAAGACTGAAGCTTTCTTT,CASSLAISGKTEAFF
TRBV11-2,TRBJ2-5,-,TRBD2,TGTGCCAGCAGCTTCCTCTGGGGGGGGCAAGAGACCCAGTACTTC,CASSFLWGGQETQYF
TRBV25-1,TRBJ2-1,-,-,TGTGCCAGCACCGGGGGCGGCGAGCAGTTCTTC,CASTGGGEQFF
TRBV30,TRBJ1-4,-,-,TGTGCCTGGAGATCTGAAAAACTGTTTTTT,CAWRSEKLFF
TRBV6-1,TRBJ1-1,-,-,TGTGCCAGCAGTGCCCGCACCAGGGCTCTGAACACTGAAGCTTTCTTT,CASSARTRALNTEAFF
TRBV7-9,TRBJ2-1,-,-,TGTGCCAGCAGCTCCCCGGACAACTCCTACAATGAGCAGTTCTTC,CASSSPDNSYNEQFF
TRBV10-3,TRBJ2-7,-,TRBD2,TGTGCCATCAGTGAAAAAAAGACTAGCGAGTCCCGCGAGCAGTACTTC,CAISEKKTSESREQYF
TRBV11-2,TRBJ1-1,-,-,TGTGCCAGCAGCTTAGGGACAGAAGCTTTCTTT,CASSLGTEAFF
TRBV9,TRBJ2-1,-,-,TGTGCCAGCTCAAAAGTTTCCGGCCGATTGGAGCAGTTCTTC,CASSKVSGRLEQFF